The 25 T cell receptor beta chains below all came from one sample that was sequenced in a study of blood T cell repertoires in COVID-19. The method was immunoSEQ multiplex PCR; TCRdb's version includes in-frame clones alone and lacks a portion of them. The data show 150,000 to 200,000 clones, just under 90% seen once. Sequencing was done on a sample of peripheral blood. The receptors stem from a young man with active or convalescent COVID-19.

The chain couples TRBV2 to TRBJ2-3; 9 bases map to TRBD2. V gave up 7 bases and J gave up 3 bases; unmatched junction bases: 5. Per germline, CDR1 SNHLY and CDR2 FYNNEI. This CDR3 spans 14 amino acids. The CDR3 sequence is CASTSGGFTDTQYF. The DNA for the CDR3 is TGTGCCAGCACCAGCGGGGGGTTTACAGATACGCAGTATTTT.

The chain uses TRBV18 and TRBJ2-7; the D gene is possibly TRBD2 (6 bases). The germline V gene encodes CDR1 KGHSH and CDR2 LQKENI. This CDR3 is built from 15 residues. The ends were cut back, 5 bases at V and 7 bases at J, with 21 bases in the middle. Here the CDR3 DNA reads TGTGCCAGCTCAACATACCGAGCGGGTGTGGAAGAGCAGTACTTC. The encoded protein is CASSTYRAGVEEQYF.

V gene TRBV19 combines with J gene TRBJ1-3; D possibly corresponds to TRBD1 (6 bases). CDR1 LNHDA and CDR2 SQIVND come from the germline V gene (reference sequence). CDR3 length equals 13 residues. With 7 bases removed from V and 2 bases from J, the gap between germline ends came to 9 bases. Written as DNA, the CDR3 is TGTGCCAGTATGAACAGGGCTGGAAACACCATATATTTT. This translates into CASMNRAGNTIYF.

This clone was recorded only once. The chain employs TRBV9 and TRBJ2-1; 10 positions agree with TRBD1. Germline V gene sequence: CDR1 SGDLS, CDR2 YYNGEE. J lost 7 bases, V lost 3 bases, and 10 bases had no gene match. The CDR3 totals 16 residues. The CDR3 sequence is CASSALPGQGMNEQFF. In DNA form, the CDR3 reads TGTGCCAGCAGCGCCCTCCCGGGACAGGGGATGAATGAGCAGTTCTTC.

The CDR3 is CASSDERGGYNEQFF. DNA of the CDR3: TGTGCCAGCAGCGACGAGCGGGGGGGCTACAATGAGCAGTTCTTC. The chain couples TRBV28 to TRBJ2-1; 10 bases line up with TRBD2. V trimming: 6 bases; J trimming: 3 bases; junction bases outside the gene matches: 5. Germline loops: CDR1 MDHEN, CDR2 SYDVKM. The CDR3 is 15 residues long.

The chain links TRBV11-2 to TRBJ2-2, with 10 nucleotides matching TRBD2. Losses at the gene ends were 6 bases for V and 6 bases for J; bases not matched to a gene: 13. The CDR3 loop spans 17 amino acids. CDR1 and CDR2 (germline): SGHAT, FQNNGV. CDR3: CASRVLAGGYEAGELFF. CDR3 sequence (DNA): TGTGCCAGCAGGGTTTTAGCGGGGGGATACGAGGCCGGGGAGCTGTTTTTT.

The CDR3 DNA reads as TGTGCCAGCAGTTCCGCCGGGGAGCAGTACTTC. Its translation is CASSSAGEQYF. The V and J genes are TRBV6-5 and TRBJ2-7, with D hard to call. Germline V CDR1 and CDR2: MNHEY, SVGAGI. CDR3 size: 11 residues. The V end lost 4 bases, the J end lost 7 bases, and 8 bases lay between the germline ends.

In this sample, this clone turned up once. CDR3 region: CAWRHPAGTIPYEQYF. CDR3 bases: TGTGCCTGGAGACATCCCGCGGGGACTATTCCCTACGAGCAGTACTTC. The genes are TRBV30 and TRBJ2-7; TRBD2 matches at 7 bases. The germline V gene encodes CDR1 GTSNPN and CDR2 SVGIG (reference sequence). Trimming took 3 bases from V and 2 from J; bases not matched to a gene: 13. The CDR3 totals 16 residues.

V usage is TRBV7-2 and J usage is TRBJ1-2; TRBD1 agrees at 8 bases. V gave up 2 bases and J gave up 8 bases; unmatched junction bases: 16. Germline V CDR1 and CDR2: SGHTA, FQGNSA. This CDR3 is built from 17 residues. Written as DNA, the CDR3 is TGTGCCAGCAGCTTACCAGTTGGACAGGGCTCCATTTACGGCTACACCTTC. Translating gives CASSLPVGQGSIYGYTF.

About this clone itself: The same CDR3 is also encoded by other DNA sequences in this sample. CDR3 loop: CASSLTANYGYTF. CDR3 nucleotide sequence: TGTGCCAGCAGTTTGACAGCTAACTATGGCTACACCTTC. This chain joins TRBV12-3 or TRBV12-4 and TRBJ1-2, with D possibly being TRBD1 (5 bases). CDR3 length: 13 amino acids. V lost 3 bases and J 0 bases, leaving 5 bases between the germline ends.

The chain combines TRBV6-4 with TRBJ2-7; TRBD2 matches at 8 bases. The CDR3 consists of 14 residues. Germline trimming cut 2 bases from V and 2 bases from J; bases unmatched to any gene: 2. CDR1 is MRHNA and CDR2 is SNTAGT in the germline V gene. CDR3 sequence (DNA): TGTGCCAGCAGTGACGGGACTAGGGCCTACGAGCAGTACTTC. The encoded protein is CASSDGTRAYEQYF.

The chain employs TRBV9 and TRBJ1-1, with D maybe TRBD1 (5 bases). The CDR3 length is 14 residues. From germline, CDR1 is SGDLS and CDR2 YYNGEE. Trimming stripped 2 bases from V and 0 bases from J, with 8 bases between. CDR3 in DNA: TGTGCCAGCAGCGTCTTGACAGTGAACACTGAAGCTTTCTTT. This codes for CASSVLTVNTEAFF.

The chain couples TRBV5-1 to TRBJ2-7, with a tentative D call TRBD1 (6 bases). The germline gives CDR1 SGHRS, CDR2 YFSETQ. This CDR3 spans 15 amino acids. V shed 0 bases and J shed 2 bases, with 12 bases lying between them. CDR3 bases: TGCGCCAGCAGCTTGGGCCAGGGGAGCCCCTACGAGCAGTACGTC. It translates to CASSLGQGSPYEQYV.

The chain recombines TRBV3-1 (or the pseudogene TRBV3-2) with TRBJ1-2; 12 nucleotides match TRBD1. Losses at the gene ends were 4 bases for V and 8 bases for J; bases not matched to a gene: 8. Germline lookup yields CDR1 LGHDT and CDR2 YNNKEL (reference sequence). This CDR3 contains 15 residues. The DNA of the CDR3 is TGTGCCAGCAGCCCCAAGGGTGGGACAGGGGGCGGCTACACCTTC. Translating gives CASSPKGGTGGGYTF.

J is TRBJ2-2 and V is TRBV5-1; D is possibly TRBD1 (6 bases). Deletions cut 3 bases from V and 4 bases from J, with 13 bases between. From germline, CDR1 is SGHRS and CDR2 YFSETQ. CDR3 length: 15 residues. The CDR3 sequence: CASSSLDSGTGELFF. The DNA of the CDR3 is TGCGCCAGCAGCTCCCTGGACAGTGGCACCGGGGAGCTGTTTTTT. Supplemented by reference TRBV5-1 and TRBJ2-2, the full variable domain reads KAGVTQTPRYLIKTRGQQVTLSCSPISGHRSVSWYQQTPGQGLQFLFEYFSETQRNKGNFPGRFSGRQFSNSRSEMNVSTLELGDSALYLCASSSLDSGTGELFFGEGSRLTVL.

The V and J genes are TRBV18 and TRBJ2-3, with 9 bases aligning to TRBD2. V lost 3 bases and J lost 2; bases outside the gene matches: 12. The CDR3 is 18 amino acids. The germline CDR1 and CDR2 sequences are KGHSH and LQKENI. CDR3 sequence: CASSPITPTSGPTDTQYF. The CDR3, as DNA: TGTGCCAGCTCACCGATAACGCCGACTAGCGGACCCACAGATACGCAGTATTTT. Based on the CDR3 plus reference TRBV18 and TRBJ2-3, the full variable domain is NAGVMQNPRHLVRRRGQEARLRCSPMKGHSHVYWYRQLPEEGLKFMVYLQKENIIDESGMPKERFSAEFPKEGPSILRIQQVVRGDSAAYFCASSPITPTSGPTDTQYFGPGTRLTVL.

This clone was detected a few times. This chain joins TRBV11-3 and TRBJ1-1; a possible D gene is TRBD1 (5 bases). Deletions cut 1 base from V and 14 bases from J, with 23 bases between. CDR1 is SGHNT and CDR2 is YENEEA in the germline V gene. The CDR3 has 15 amino acids. CDR3 protein: CASSLGSIQGLSKFF. The CDR3 region has the DNA TGTGCCAGCAGCTTAGGATCAATTCAGGGATTAAGTAAATTCTTT.

This sequence joins TRBV28 and TRBJ1-4; TRBD1 matches at 7 bases. This CDR3 is 17 amino acids long. Germline values: CDR1 MDHEN, CDR2 SYDVKM. Trimming removed 3 bases from V and 6 bases from J; junction bases left unmatched: 13. The CDR3 sequence: CASSFYKLGGADEKLFF. The CDR3 region has the DNA TGTGCCAGCAGTTTCTACAAACTAGGGGGCGCGGATGAAAAACTGTTTTTT.

V gene TRBV28 combines with J gene TRBJ2-3; no clear D. CDR3 length: 14 residues. V was pared by 7 bases and J by 0 bases, with 11 bases between. CDR1 MDHEN and CDR2 SYDVKM come from the germline V gene. Here the CDR3 DNA reads TGTGCCAGCACTCTACTGAGTAGCACAGATACGCAGTATTTT. Encoded protein: CASTLLSSTDTQYF.

The V call is TRBV5-6, the J call TRBJ2-7; a possible D gene is TRBD1 (5 bases). V lost 4 bases and J lost 0, with 8 bases in between. Germline lookup yields CDR1 SGHDT and CDR2 YYEEEE. CDR3 length: 13 amino acids. The CDR3 coding sequence is TGTGCCAGCAGCCAGGGCCGCTCCTACGAGCAGTACTTC. This codes for CASSQGRSYEQYF. Variable domain in full (rest from reference TRBV5-6 and TRBJ2-7): DAGVTQSPTHLIKTRGQQVTLRCSPKSGHDTVSWYQQALGQGPQFIFQYYEEEERQRGNFPDRFSGHQFPNYSSELNVNALLLGDSALYLCASSQGRSYEQYFGPGTRLTVT.

The chain employs TRBV28 and TRBJ1-3; no clear D. The CDR3 loop spans 16 amino acids. The V and J ends lost 1 base and 4 bases respectively, with 14 bases between them. Germline CDR1 MDHEN, CDR2 SYDVKM. The CDR3 loop reads CASSLLSGLAGNTIYF. The CDR3 DNA follows: TGTGCCAGCAGTTTATTGTCCGGACTCGCGGGAAACACCATATATTTT.

The V gene is TRBV11-2, the J gene TRBJ2-1; 7 bases fit TRBD2. The CDR3 has 14 amino acids. Germline V gene lookup returns CDR1 SGHAT and CDR2 FQNNGV. The trim removed 5 bases at V and 6 bases at J, leaving 7 bases unmatched. CDR3 sequence: CASSPRGGVNEQFF. CDR3 coding DNA: TGTGCCAGCAGCCCCCGGGGAGGGGTCAATGAGCAGTTCTTC.

The chain couples TRBV6-5 to TRBJ1-5, with D perhaps matching TRBD1 (6 bases). Germline values: CDR1 MNHEY, CDR2 SVGAGI. This CDR3 comprises 13 residues. Trimming pared 7 bases from V and 2 bases from J, leaving 9 bases between. Here the CDR3 DNA reads TGTGCCAGCAACAACAGGGGCAATCAGCCCCAGCATTTT. Protein: CASNNRGNQPQHF.

This chain links TRBV7-6 with TRBJ1-1; D is possibly TRBD1 (5 bases). This CDR3 has 14 residues. V was shortened by 6 bases and J by 4 bases, with 15 bases between the two germline ends. The germline CDR1 and CDR2 sequences are SGHVS and FNYEAQ. The CDR3 reads CASSPTDEGTEAFF. CDR3 bases: TGTGCCAGCAGTCCGACAGATGAAGGCACTGAAGCTTTCTTT. Together with reference TRBV7-6 and TRBJ1-1, the CDR3 gives the full variable domain: GAGVSQSPRYKVTKRGQDVALRCDPISGHVSLYWYRQALGQGPEFLTYFNYEAQQDKSGLPNDRFSAERPEGSISTLTIQRTEQRDSAMYRCASSPTDEGTEAFFGQGTRLTVV.

This sequence joins TRBV3-1 (or the pseudogene TRBV3-2) and TRBJ2-3; D perhaps matches TRBD1 (6 bases). CDR3 size: 16 residues. CDR1 is LGHDT and CDR2 is YNNKEL in the germline V gene (reference sequence). Between the trimmed V and J ends, which lost 1 base and 2 bases, there was a span of 13 bases. The CDR3 DNA reads as TGTGCCAGCAGCCAAGGTCCAGGGGCCTACACAGATACGCAGTATTTT. Protein: CASSQGPGAYTDTQYF.